The clone carrying this TCR beta chain was detected only a few times. The antigen is not known. Through a sample-barcoded 5' primer and a J-beta primer mix, a second PCR was run for roughly 6 to 12 cycles. Each CDR3 protein gets one entry after TCRdb re-called the 5' RACE reads with MiXCR. The table lists some 1.5 million distinct CDR3 sequences, approximately 30% of them singletons, with less than 9.5% in the top ten. This sample was taken from a study of blood T cells in healthy people across ages. Findings of the study overall: The fall in TCR beta diversity per million T cells was roughly linear with age.

Sequenced input: blood. The TCR originated in a woman under 40 in good health.

The CDR3 region is CASSLAGAFDNSPLHF. The DNA of the CDR3 is TGCGCCAGCAGCTTGGCGGGGGCGTTCGATAATTCACCCCTCCACTTT. V usage is TRBV5-1 and J usage is TRBJ1-6, with D maybe TRBD1 (6 bases). The CDR3 runs to 16 residues. The V end lost 0 bases, the J end lost 5 bases, and 12 bases lay between the germline ends. The V gene's germline CDR1 is SGHRS and CDR2 YFSETQ.